This passage covers 29 T cell receptor beta chains from one sample sequenced in a study of blood T cell repertoires in COVID-19 (dated by TCRdb to about 2020). The library was built by means of the immunoSEQ multiplex PCR assay. As stored in TCRdb, this immuneACCESS dataset retains in-frame rearrangements with V and J assigned. A fraction of the clones does not appear; measured against another copy, unresolved V genes explain less than half of the discrepancy, and the remainder lacks a known reason. Recorded for this sample are fewer than 350,000 clones; about 86% of them occurred a single time. The top ten constitute 2.5% to 3% of the sample. Sequencing input: peripheral blood. All receptors derive from a woman aged 60-70 years with active or convalescent COVID-19.

Only one count was recorded for this clone. V usage is TRBV5-8 and J usage is TRBJ1-1; the D is unclear. Trimming left V 5 bases short and J 1 base short, with 9 bases between. The CDR3 contains 13 residues. CDR1 and CDR2 (germline): SGHTS, YDEGEE. CDR3 nucleotide sequence: TGTGCCAGCAGAGCAATACGGAACACTGAAGCTTTCTTT. Translated, it gives CASRAIRNTEAFF.

The rearrangement links TRBV7-2 to TRBJ1-2; 7 bases line up with TRBD1. The germline CDR1 and CDR2 sequences are SGHTA and FQGNSA. V dropped 7 bases and J dropped 4; count of bases not matched to a gene: 12. This CDR3 is built from 15 residues. The CDR3 coding sequence is TGTGCCAGCACCCTCGCGACAGGGAATCTCTATGGCTACACCTTC. It specifies CASTLATGNLYGYTF.

This clone was recorded many times. This chain joins TRBV5-6 and TRBJ1-2; D is possibly TRBD1 (5 bases). Deletions cut 1 base from V and 2 bases from J, with 9 bases between. This CDR3 region has 14 residues. Germline V gene sequence: CDR1 SGHDT, CDR2 YYEEEE. The CDR3 coding sequence is TGTGCCAGCAGCTTGTTAGCAGGGAACTATGGCTACACCTTC. It specifies CASSLLAGNYGYTF.

CDR3 amino acids: CASSIGQGLLATGELFF. The CDR3 coding sequence is TGTGCCAGTAGTATCGGACAGGGACTACTGGCTACCGGGGAGCTGTTTTTT. The chain carries TRBV19 and TRBJ2-2, with a weak D call TRBD1 (8 bases). The CDR3 runs 17 residues. CDR1 and CDR2 from the germline V gene are LNHDA and SQIVND (reference sequence). Trimming took 3 bases from V and 5 from J, leaving 19 bases between them.

The chain recombines TRBV20-1 with TRBJ2-7, with D perhaps TRBD1 (5 bases). The CDR3 is 11 residues long. V was cut by 2 bases and J by 9 bases, with 11 bases left in between. From germline, CDR1 is DFQATT and CDR2 SNEGSKA (reference sequence). The CDR3 here is CSARLDTTQYF. The CDR3 DNA reads TGCAGTGCTAGACTGGACACGACGCAGTACTTC.

The chain couples TRBV19 to TRBJ1-6; 10 positions agree with TRBD1. The CDR3 has 17 amino acids. J gave up 7 bases and V 5 bases, and 11 bases lay outside the gene matches. The germline V gene has CDR1 LNHDA and CDR2 SQIVND (reference sequence). The CDR3 here is CASSGGSGTGENSPLHF. CDR3 coding DNA: TGTGCCAGTAGTGGGGGGTCCGGGACAGGGGAAAATTCACCCCTCCACTTT.

This clone occurred once. V is TRBV11-2 and J is TRBJ1-6; TRBD1 matches at 8 bases. V lost 4 bases and J lost 9; bases outside the gene matches: 11. CDR1 and CDR2 from the germline V gene are SGHAT and FQNNGV. The CDR3 is made up of 16 amino acids. The CDR3 coding sequence is TGTGCCAGCAGCTCCCGGACAGGGAAAGGGTTTTCACCCCTCCACTTT. This sequence encodes CASSSRTGKGFSPLHF.

This clone was found once. J is TRBJ2-1 and V is TRBV7-2, with a weak D call TRBD2 (6 bases). The CDR3 totals 16 residues. Between the trimmed V and J ends, which lost 5 bases and 5 bases, there was a span of 19 bases. Germline V CDR1 and CDR2: SGHTA, FQGNSA. Here the CDR3 reads CASSHPPRGGDNEQFF. The CDR3 DNA reads as TGTGCCAGCAGCCATCCCCCGCGGGGTGGCGACAATGAGCAGTTCTTC.

The chain combines TRBV18 with TRBJ2-1, with TRBD1 matching 9 bases. Germline V gives CDR1 KGHSH, CDR2 LQKENI. The junction had 16 bases not matched to a gene; V was cut back by 6 bases and J by 4 bases. This CDR3 has 18 amino acids. For the CDR3, the DNA is TGTGCCAGCTCCCGGGATGTTACAGGGGGCCGGGATTACAATGAGCAGTTCTTC. This translates into CASSRDVTGGRDYNEQFF.

V usage is TRBV7-9 and J usage is TRBJ1-1, with D possibly TRBD1 on 6 matching bases. CDR1 and CDR2 (germline): SEHNR, FQNEAQ (reference sequence). V dropped 2 bases and J dropped 3 bases, with 16 bases sitting between them. The CDR3 contains 16 residues. The CDR3 nucleotides are TGTGCCAGCAGCTTATCGGCGAGGGGGGGAGACACTGAAGCTTTCTTT. This sequence encodes CASSLSARGGDTEAFF.

V gene TRBV21-1 combines with J gene TRBJ2-7; the table calls TRBD2, which could not be checked here. TRBV21-1 represents a pseudogene. CDR3 length equals 18 residues. For the CDR3, the DNA is TGTGCCAGCAGCAATCCTGGACTAGCGGGGGGGCTCAATTACGAGCAGTACTTC. This gives the protein CASSNPGLAGGLNYEQYF.

The V call is TRBV5-1, the J call TRBJ2-6; D may be TRBD2 (6 bases). The CDR3 length is 13 residues. The V gene lost 9 bases and the J gene lost 2 bases, with 9 bases spanning the gap. Germline CDR1 and CDR2: SGHRS and YFSETQ. CDR3 sequence reads: CATGSTGANVLTF. Here the CDR3 DNA reads TGCGCCACCGGGAGCACTGGGGCCAACGTCCTGACTTTC.

This clone has more than one count but fewer than ten. The V and J genes are TRBV5-1 and TRBJ1-1; the D gene is possibly TRBD1 (6 bases). The CDR3 totals 14 residues. Trimming pared 0 bases from V and 4 bases from J, leaving 10 bases between. The germline V gene has CDR1 SGHRS and CDR2 YFSETQ. CDR3 nucleotide sequence: TGCGCCAGCAGCTTGGACAGGGCAGGCACTGAAGCTTTCTTT. It specifies CASSLDRAGTEAFF.

The chain joins TRBV4-1 to TRBJ1-6; D not certain. The length of the CDR3 is 17 residues. Germline lookup yields CDR1 MGHRA and CDR2 YSYEKL. Trimming shortened V by 0 bases and J by 7 bases, and 16 bases separated the two germline ends. CDR3 sequence (DNA): TGCGCCAGCAGCCAAGACTCTGGCCAGCGAAAGAATTCACCCCTCCACTTT. This codes for CASSQDSGQRKNSPLHF.

The chain employs TRBV15 and TRBJ1-2, with D possibly matching TRBD1 (5 bases). The V and J ends lost 0 bases and 4 bases respectively, with 12 bases between them. CDR1 is LNHNV, CDR2 YYDKDF, per germline (reference sequence). This CDR3 is built from 15 residues. The CDR3 loop is CATSRDLGAAYGYTF. In DNA, the CDR3 is TGTGCCACCAGCAGAGATCTAGGGGCGGCCTATGGCTACACCTTC. The whole variable domain, filled in from reference TRBV15 and TRBJ1-2, reads DAMVIQNPRYQVTQFGKPVTLSCSQTLNHNVMYWYQQKSSQAPKLLFHYYDKDFNNEADTPDNFQSRRPNTSFCFLDIRSPGLGDTAMYLCATSRDLGAAYGYTFGSGTRLTVV.

The rearrangement uses TRBV5-1 and TRBJ2-7; no clear D. This CDR3 is built from 12 residues. The V and J ends lost 0 bases and 4 bases respectively, with 5 bases between them. Germline V CDR1 and CDR2: SGHRS, YFSETQ. The CDR3 protein is CASSLVEYEQYF. In DNA, the CDR3 is TGCGCCAGCAGCTTGGTTGAGTACGAGCAGTACTTC.

The V and J genes are TRBV7-9 and TRBJ2-3; no definite D call. Trimming removed 2 bases at V and 6 bases at J, with 15 bases between. The V gene's germline CDR1 is SEHNR and CDR2 FQNEAQ (reference sequence). The CDR3 loop spans 15 amino acids. CDR3 sequence (DNA): TGTGCCAGCAGCTTAATAAGCACTTCCGGGGATACGCAGTATTTT. It codes for CASSLISTSGDTQYF.

The V and J genes are TRBV2 and TRBJ1-2; 7 nucleotides agree with TRBD1. Germline loops: CDR1 SNHLY, CDR2 FYNNEI. V shed 10 bases and J 0 bases; nucleotides not matched to a gene: 11. The CDR3 is made up of 15 amino acids. CDR3 bases: TGTGCCATCGGGGCAGGGGGTTTTCCTAACTATGGCTACACCTTC. Its translation is CAIGAGGFPNYGYTF.

This clone has at least ten counts. V is TRBV30 and J is TRBJ1-3; no firm D call. The germline gives CDR1 GTSNPN, CDR2 SVGIG (reference sequence). The CDR3 runs to 14 residues. V dropped 3 bases and J dropped 0 bases, with 9 bases sitting between them. The CDR3 region has the DNA TGTGCCTGGAGCAGTGTTGTCTCTGGAAACACCATATATTTT. This sequence encodes CAWSSVVSGNTIYF. Based on the CDR3 plus reference TRBV30 and TRBJ1-3, the full variable domain is SQTIHQWPATLVQPVGSPLSLECTVEGTSNPNLYWYRQAAGRGLQLLFYSVGIGQISSEVPQNLSASRPQDRQFILSSKKLLLSDSGFYLCAWSSVVSGNTIYFGEGSWLTVV.

The chain employs TRBV27 and TRBJ1-4; D is uncertain. This CDR3 region has 11 residues. Trimming pared 6 bases from V and 10 bases from J, leaving 9 bases between. Germline assignment: CDR1 MNHEY and CDR2 SMNVEV (reference sequence). The CDR3 sequence is CASSWAGKLFF. The CDR3 bases are TGTGCCAGCAGCTGGGCCGGAAAACTGTTTTTT.

This sequence joins TRBV19 and TRBJ1-2, with D hard to call. Germline-derived CDR1 and CDR2 are LNHDA and SQIVND (reference sequence). This CDR3 is 14 amino acids long. Deletions cut 6 bases from V and 3 bases from J, with 14 bases between. The CDR3 DNA reads as TGTGCCAGTAGGTACAAAATCGGAGACTATGGCTACACCTTC. Encoded protein: CASRYKIGDYGYTF.

The gene calls are TRBV5-1 and TRBJ1-1, with TRBD1 matching 7 bases. From germline, CDR1 is SGHRS and CDR2 YFSETQ. J was trimmed by 6 bases and V by 4 bases; bases with no gene match: 9. This CDR3 has 14 residues. CDR3 loop: CASSPGTVRAEAFF. In nucleotides, the CDR3 is TGCGCCAGCAGCCCTGGGACAGTCAGGGCTGAAGCTTTCTTT.

The CDR3 protein is CAISERVSNTEAFF. DNA for the CDR3: TGTGCCATCAGTGAGAGAGTAAGTAACACTGAAGCTTTCTTT. The chain joins TRBV10-3 to TRBJ1-1; no clear D. CDR3 length equals 14 residues. Germline V lookup: CDR1 ENHRY, CDR2 SYGVKD. V dropped 2 bases and J dropped 2 bases, with 9 bases sitting between them.

The chain employs TRBV10-3 and TRBJ1-2, with D perhaps TRBD1 (6 bases). Germline V lookup: CDR1 ENHRY, CDR2 SYGVKD. Trimming took 4 bases from V and 8 from J, leaving 20 bases between them. The length of the CDR3 is 15 residues. This chain's CDR3 is CAISVLGGGARGYTF. In nucleotides, the CDR3 is TGTGCCATCAGTGTCCTGGGGGGGGGCGCCCGGGGCTACACCTTC.

V usage is TRBV6-4 and J usage is TRBJ2-1; weak D call: TRBD1 (6 bases). The length of the CDR3 is 13 residues. With 0 bases removed from V and 9 bases from J, the gap between germline ends came to 9 bases. Germline CDR1 reads MRHNA; CDR2 reads SNTAGT. The CDR3 region is CASSDSSRGEQFF. The DNA of the CDR3 is TGTGCCAGCAGTGACTCTAGCAGGGGTGAGCAGTTCTTC.

The chain recombines TRBV19 with TRBJ2-7; D is uncertain. Trimming left V 3 bases short and J 2 bases short, with 8 bases between. CDR3 length: 13 amino acids. Germline assignment: CDR1 LNHDA and CDR2 SQIVND (reference sequence). Here the CDR3 reads CASSISGPYEQYF. The CDR3 nucleotides read TGTGCCAGTAGTATCTCAGGCCCCTACGAGCAGTACTTC. Together with reference TRBV19 and TRBJ2-7, the CDR3 gives the full variable domain: DGGITQSPKYLFRKEGQNVTLSCEQNLNHDAMYWYRQDPGQGLRLIYYSQIVNDFQKGDIAEGYSVSREKKESFPLTVTSAQKNPTAFYLCASSISGPYEQYFGPGTRLTVT.

V is TRBV5-4 and J is TRBJ1-4; 7 bases match TRBD1. This CDR3 region has 14 residues. Germline CDR1 is SGHNT and CDR2 is YYREEE (reference sequence). V trimming: 3 bases; J trimming: 4 bases; junction bases outside the gene matches: 3. CDR3 region: CASSSGTDNEKLFF. The CDR3 DNA follows: TGTGCCAGCAGCTCCGGGACAGATAATGAAAAACTGTTTTTT.

The chain recombines TRBV11-3 with TRBJ1-3; D ambiguous. Germline V CDR1 and CDR2: SGHNT, YENEEA. The CDR3 sequence is 16 residues long. Trimming removed 1 base from V and 0 bases from J, with 10 bases in between. DNA for the CDR3: TGTGCCAGCAGCTTAGGTCAGGCCACCTCTGGAAACACCATATATTTT. It encodes CASSLGQATSGNTIYF. Full variable domain (rest looked up from reference TRBV11-3 and TRBJ1-3): EAGVVQSPRYKIIEKKQPVAFWCNPISGHNTLYWYLQNLGQGPELLIRYENEEAVDDSQLPKDRFSAERLKGVDSTLKIQPAELGDSAVYLCASSLGQATSGNTIYFGEGSWLTVV.

The V gene is TRBV29-1, the J gene TRBJ2-2, with D possibly being TRBD1 (5 bases). The germline gives CDR1 SQVTM, CDR2 ANQGSEA. Trimming cost V 7 bases and J 6 bases, with 9 bases left between them. The CDR3 runs to 11 residues. CDR3 sequence (DNA): TGCAGCGCGACAGTAGCCGGGGAGCTGTTTTTT. It codes for CSATVAGELFF.